The 15 T cell receptor beta chains listed next were all sequenced from one sample in a study of blood T cells in healthy people across ages. Primed by a sample-barcoded 5' primer and a J-beta primer mix, a second PCR proceeded for roughly 6 to 12 cycles. Each CDR3 protein is one row after TCRdb ran MiXCR on the 5' RACE reads. Here the sample spans roughly 1.5 million distinct CDR3 sequences, approximately 39% being singletons. Sequenced material: blood. The receptor source for this set is a woman younger than 35 in good health.

On this clonotype itself: The junction shows a germline mismatch at one end, possibly a read error. The CDR3 DNA reads TGTGCCAGCAGCTCGACAGGGGGCGTAGGTACAGAGACGCAGTATTTT. Translated: CASSSTGGVGTETQYF. This sequence joins TRBV7-2 and TRBJ2-3; the match to TRBD1 covers 10 bases. The CDR3 extends over 16 amino acids. The germline V gene encodes CDR1 SGHTA and CDR2 FQGNSA.

J is TRBJ2-7 and V is TRBV12-3 or TRBV12-4; D may be TRBD1 (6 bases). The DNA end favors TRBJ2-5, so the J call may be wrong. The CDR3 extends over 14 amino acids. The CDR3 reads CASSLSSQGETQYF. The CDR3 DNA reads as TGTGCCAGCAGTTTAAGTTCACAGGGAGAGACCCAGTACTTC.

This clonotype was picked up a small number of times. This chain joins TRBV29-1 and TRBJ2-1, with 14 nucleotides matching TRBD2. The germline gives CDR1 SQVTM, CDR2 ANQGSEA. J gave up 4 bases and V 6 bases, and 8 bases lay outside the gene matches. The CDR3 sequence is 16 residues long. In nucleotides, the CDR3 is TGCAGCGTGGCCGGGACTAGCGGGGGCTATTACAATGAGCAGTTCTTC. Amino acids: CSVAGTSGGYYNEQFF.

This rearrangement joins TRBV6-6 to TRBJ1-1; unclear D gene. In germline, CDR1 is MNHNY, CDR2 SVGAGI (reference sequence). The CDR3 spans 14 residues. Between the trimmed V and J ends, which lost 10 bases and 5 bases, there was a span of 20 bases. CDR3 amino acids: CAISSLPRGTEAFF. DNA for the CDR3: TGTGCCATATCCTCCCTGCCCCGAGGGACTGAAGCTTTCTTT.

This clonotype has ten or more counts. This chain connects TRBV29-1 to TRBJ2-3; no definite D call. With 5 bases removed from V and 6 bases from J, the gap between germline ends came to 12 bases. CDR3 length: 12 residues. The V gene's germline CDR1 is SQVTM and CDR2 ANQGSEA. The CDR3 region has the DNA TGCAGCGTTCTACCCCCCGGGGATACGCAGTATTTT. Its translation is CSVLPPGDTQYF.

The chain employs TRBV12-3 or TRBV12-4 and TRBJ1-2; 9 bases line up with TRBD1. With 2 bases clipped from V and 6 bases from J, the junction kept 16 bases outside the gene matches. The CDR3 extends over 18 amino acids. CDR3 nucleotides: TGTGCCAGCAGTTTATCCCGGGACAGGGCACCTGTGGAAGATGGCTACACCTTC. Protein product: CASSLSRDRAPVEDGYTF.

The chain recombines TRBV19 with TRBJ2-5; D is possibly TRBD1 (6 bases). TRBJ2-7 explains the end of the DNA better; the J call may be wrong. Looked up from germline, CDR1 is LNHDA and CDR2 is SQIVND (reference sequence). This CDR3 comprises 15 residues. The chain's CDR3 is CASSTQLGHTREQYF. The CDR3, as DNA: TGTGCCAGTAGTACCCAGCTGGGACATACCCGCGAGCAGTACTTC.

J is TRBJ2-1 and V is TRBV5-6, with 10 bases matching TRBD1. Losses at the gene ends were 1 base for V and 5 bases for J; bases not matched to a gene: 6. The CDR3 consists of 16 residues. Germline CDR1 SGHDT, CDR2 YYEEEE. The CDR3 DNA reads as TGTGCCAGCAGCTTGTTTTGGGACAGGGGTGACAATGAGCAGTTCTTC. As protein: CASSLFWDRGDNEQFF. Based on the CDR3 plus reference TRBV5-6 and TRBJ2-1, the full variable domain is DAGVTQSPTHLIKTRGQQVTLRCSPKSGHDTVSWYQQALGQGPQFIFQYYEEEERQRGNFPDRFSGHQFPNYSSELNVNALLLGDSALYLCASSLFWDRGDNEQFFGPGTRLTVL.

CDR3 loop: CSAREPGWEVAKNIQYF. The CDR3 DNA reads TGCAGTGCTAGAGAGCCTGGCTGGGAGGTTGCCAAAAACATTCAGTACTTC. This rearrangement joins TRBV20-1 to TRBJ2-4, with D possibly being TRBD2 (6 bases). CDR3 length: 17 amino acids. CDR1 and CDR2 (germline): DFQATT, SNEGSKA (reference sequence). V was clipped by 0 bases and J by 1 base, with 16 bases between them.

The genes are TRBV20-1 and TRBJ2-1; 7 bases agree with TRBD2. The J call may be faulty, since TRBJ2-7 better matches the DNA end. Germline V gene sequence: CDR1 DFQATT, CDR2 SNEGSKA (reference sequence). There are 14 residues in the CDR3. CDR3 sequence reads: CSAPGGSSYNEQYF. The CDR3 DNA sequence: TGCAGTGCCCCCGGGGGGAGCTCCTACAATGAGCAGTACTTC.

The V and J genes are TRBV7-9 and TRBJ2-7; TRBD2 is a possible D gene (5 bases). This CDR3 has 15 residues. V gave up 6 bases and J gave up 0 bases, with 15 bases separating them. Per germline, CDR1 SEHNR and CDR2 FQNEAQ (reference sequence). The CDR3 region is CASSPPGVLSYEQYF. The CDR3 bases are TGTGCCAGCAGTCCGCCCGGGGTGCTCTCCTACGAGCAGTACTTC.

This clonotype has a handful of counts. The chain couples TRBV7-2 to TRBJ1-1; D is possibly TRBD1 (6 bases). The CDR3 totals 15 residues. V shed 1 base and J shed 6 bases, with 15 bases lying between them. The germline CDR1 and CDR2 sequences are SGHTA and FQGNSA. CDR3 in amino acids: CASSLDGSGGPEAFF. The CDR3, as DNA: TGTGCCAGCAGCTTAGACGGCTCTGGGGGCCCTGAAGCTTTCTTT.

This clonotype occurred a few times. This chain links TRBV12-5 with TRBJ2-1, with TRBD2 identical over 12 bases. This CDR3 has 18 residues. CDR1 is LGHNT, CDR2 FRNRAP, per germline. Trimming removed 0 bases from V and 0 bases from J; junction bases left unmatched: 3. CDR3 nucleotides: TGTGCTAGTGGTTTGGTACTAGCGGGGGGCCTCTCCTACAATGAGCAGTTCTTC. This encodes CASGLVLAGGLSYNEQFF. Full variable domain (missing parts from reference TRBV12-5 and TRBJ2-1): DARVTQTPRHKVTEMGQEVTMRCQPILGHNTVFWYRQTMMQGLELLAYFRNRAPLDDSGMPKDRFSAEMPDATLATLKIQPSEPRDSAVYFCASGLVLAGGLSYNEQFFGPGTRLTVL.

In regard to this clonotype: At one end, the junction sequence differs from germline, possibly due to a read error. The rearrangement uses TRBV7-2 and TRBJ2-3; D may be TRBD1 (5 bases). The CDR3 has 13 amino acids. Germline lookup yields CDR1 SGHTA and CDR2 FQGNSA. CDR3 amino acids: CASSRDSTDMQYF. In DNA, the CDR3 is TGTGCCAGCAGCCGAGACAGCACAGATATGCAGTATTTT.

The rearrangement joins TRBV6-5 to TRBJ2-7; 7 bases map to TRBD2. V gave up 7 bases and J gave up 7 bases; unmatched junction bases: 19. The CDR3 loop spans 16 amino acids. Germline loops: CDR1 MNHEY, CDR2 SVGAGI. CDR3 coding DNA: TGTGCCAGCACCATTTCGTCTAGCGGAGCTTACAATGAGCAGTACTTC. Translating it yields CASTISSSGAYNEQYF.